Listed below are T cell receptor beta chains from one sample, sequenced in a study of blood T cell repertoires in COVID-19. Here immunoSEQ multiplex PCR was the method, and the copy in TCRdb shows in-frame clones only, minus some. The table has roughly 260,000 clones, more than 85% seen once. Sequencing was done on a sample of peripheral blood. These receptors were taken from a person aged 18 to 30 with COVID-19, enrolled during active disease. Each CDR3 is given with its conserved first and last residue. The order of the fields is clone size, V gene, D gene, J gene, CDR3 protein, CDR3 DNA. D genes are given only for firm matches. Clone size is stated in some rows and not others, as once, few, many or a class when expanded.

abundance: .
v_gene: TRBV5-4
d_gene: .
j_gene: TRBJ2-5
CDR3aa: CASSFAGPQETQYF
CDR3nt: TGTGCCAGCAGCTTTGCGGGGCCCCAAGAGACCCAGTACTTC

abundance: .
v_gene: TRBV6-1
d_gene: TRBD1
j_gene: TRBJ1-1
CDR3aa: CASSEEHRGTEAFF
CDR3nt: TGTGCCAGCAGTGAAGAGCACAGGGGAACTGAAGCTTTCTTT

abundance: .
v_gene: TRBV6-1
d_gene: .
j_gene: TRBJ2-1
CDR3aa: CASSESLGRNNEQFF
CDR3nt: TGTGCCAGCAGTGAATCTTTGGGCAGAAACAATGAGCAGTTCTTC

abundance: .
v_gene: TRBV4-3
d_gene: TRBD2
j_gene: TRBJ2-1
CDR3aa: CASSQDTSDYNEQFF
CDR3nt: TGCGCCAGCAGCCAAGATACTAGCGACTACAATGAGCAGTTCTTC

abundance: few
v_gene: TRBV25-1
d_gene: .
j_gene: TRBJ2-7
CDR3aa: CASSDNEQYF
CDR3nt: TGTGCCAGCAGTGACAACGAGCAGTACTTC

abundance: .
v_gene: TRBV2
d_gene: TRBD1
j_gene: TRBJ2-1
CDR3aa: CASILRTGGRDEQFF
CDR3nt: TGTGCCAGCATTCTGCGGACAGGGGGGAGGGATGAGCAGTTCTTC

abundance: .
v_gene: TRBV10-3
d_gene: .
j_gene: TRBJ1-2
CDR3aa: CAISLGQPSNYGYTF
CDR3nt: TGTGCCATCAGCCTCGGACAGCCTTCTAACTATGGCTACACCTTC

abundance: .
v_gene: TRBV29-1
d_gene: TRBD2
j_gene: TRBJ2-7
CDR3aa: CSVEGSGDEQYF
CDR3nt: TGCAGCGTTGAAGGAAGCGGGGACGAGCAGTACTTC

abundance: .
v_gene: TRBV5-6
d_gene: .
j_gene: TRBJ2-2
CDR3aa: CASSLDGQPGPGELFF
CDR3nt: TGTGCCAGCAGCTTGGATGGGCAGCCAGGGCCCGGGGAGCTGTTTTTT

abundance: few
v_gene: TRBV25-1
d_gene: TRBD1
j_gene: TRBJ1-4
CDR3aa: CASSEGQGGTNEKLFF
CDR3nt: TGTGCCAGCAGTGAGGGGCAGGGGGGAACTAATGAAAAACTGTTTTTT

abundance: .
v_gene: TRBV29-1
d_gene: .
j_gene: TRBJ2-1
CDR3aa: CSAWRDEQFF
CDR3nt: TGCAGCGCCTGGCGGGATGAGCAGTTCTTC

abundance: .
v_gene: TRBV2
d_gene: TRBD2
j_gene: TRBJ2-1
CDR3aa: CASSEFRTSGIFNEQFF
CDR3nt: TGTGCCAGCAGTGAATTTCGGACTAGCGGGATTTTTAATGAGCAGTTCTTC

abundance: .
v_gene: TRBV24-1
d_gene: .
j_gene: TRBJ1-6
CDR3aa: CATSVAGEYLSSYNSPLHF
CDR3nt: TGTGCCACCAGTGTGGCAGGGGAGTACCTTAGCTCCTATAATTCACCCCTCCACTTT

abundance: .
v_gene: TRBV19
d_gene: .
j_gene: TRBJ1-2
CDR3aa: CASSIGGAYGYTF
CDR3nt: TGTGCCAGTAGCATAGGTGGGGCCTATGGCTACACCTTC

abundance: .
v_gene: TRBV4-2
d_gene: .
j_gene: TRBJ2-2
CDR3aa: CASSQDLTNTGELFF
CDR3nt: TGTGCCAGCAGCCAAGATTTGACTAACACCGGGGAGCTGTTTTTT

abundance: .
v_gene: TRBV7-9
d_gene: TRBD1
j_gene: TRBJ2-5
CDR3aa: CASSGQEESGVTQYF
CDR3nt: TGTGCCAGCAGCGGACAGGAGGAGTCCGGAGTGACCCAGTACTTC

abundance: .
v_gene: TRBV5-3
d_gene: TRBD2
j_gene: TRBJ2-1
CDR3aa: CARSHGTSGTSSYNEQFF
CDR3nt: TGTGCCAGAAGCCACGGGACTAGCGGGACCAGCTCCTACAATGAGCAGTTCTTC

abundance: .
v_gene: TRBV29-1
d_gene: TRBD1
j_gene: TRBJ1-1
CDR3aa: CSVRGGRTEAFF
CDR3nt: TGCAGCGTTAGAGGGGGCAGGACTGAAGCTTTCTTT

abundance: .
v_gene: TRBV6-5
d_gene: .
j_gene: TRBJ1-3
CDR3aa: CASSRSLSSGNTIYF
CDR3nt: TGTGCCAGCAGTCGTTCACTGAGCTCTGGAAACACCATATATTTT

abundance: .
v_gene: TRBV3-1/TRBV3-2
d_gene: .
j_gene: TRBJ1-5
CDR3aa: CASSGGGGNQPQHF
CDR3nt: TGTGCCAGCTCCGGGGGAGGGGGCAATCAGCCCCAGCATTTT

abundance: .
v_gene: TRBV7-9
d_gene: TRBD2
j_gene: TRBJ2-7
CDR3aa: CASSLGSGGEQYF
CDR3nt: TGTGCCAGCAGCTTAGGTAGCGGGGGGGAGCAGTACTTC

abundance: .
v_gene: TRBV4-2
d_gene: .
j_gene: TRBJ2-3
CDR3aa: CASSQESRTDTQYF
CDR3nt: TGTGCCAGCAGCCAAGAATCCCGGACAGATACGCAGTATTTT

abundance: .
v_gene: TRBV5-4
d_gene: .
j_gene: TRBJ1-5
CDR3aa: CASSLGLRDTDSNQPQHF
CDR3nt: TGTGCCAGCAGCTTGGGGTTACGGGACACCGATAGCAATCAGCCCCAGCATTTT

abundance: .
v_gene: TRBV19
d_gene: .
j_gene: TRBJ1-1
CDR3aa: CASRQLFEAFF
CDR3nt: TGTGCCAGTAGACAGCTTTTCGAAGCTTTCTTT

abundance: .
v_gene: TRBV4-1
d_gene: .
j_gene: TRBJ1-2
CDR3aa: CASSQDKNRLNYGYTF
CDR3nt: TGCGCCAGCAGCCAAGACAAGAACAGGCTGAACTATGGCTACACCTTC

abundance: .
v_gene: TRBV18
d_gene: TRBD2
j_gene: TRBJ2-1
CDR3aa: CASSQGLAGGYEQFF
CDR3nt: TGTGCCAGCTCACAGGGACTAGCGGGAGGCTATGAGCAGTTCTTC

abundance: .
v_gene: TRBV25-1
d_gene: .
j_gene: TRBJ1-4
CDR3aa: CASSEYRGGSEKLFF
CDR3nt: TGTGCCAGCAGTGAATACCGGGGGGGATCTGAAAAACTGTTTTTT